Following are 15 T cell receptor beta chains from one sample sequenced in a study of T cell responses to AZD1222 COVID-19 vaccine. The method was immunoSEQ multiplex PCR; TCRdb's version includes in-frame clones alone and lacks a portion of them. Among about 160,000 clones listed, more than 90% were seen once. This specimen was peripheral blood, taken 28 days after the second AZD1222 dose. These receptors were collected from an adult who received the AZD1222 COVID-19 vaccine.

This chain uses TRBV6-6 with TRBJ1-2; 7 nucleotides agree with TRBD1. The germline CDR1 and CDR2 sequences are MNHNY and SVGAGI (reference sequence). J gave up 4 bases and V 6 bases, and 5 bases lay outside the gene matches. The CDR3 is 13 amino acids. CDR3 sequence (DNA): TGTGCCAGCAGCCTGGGACAGCTCTATGGCTACACCTTC. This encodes CASSLGQLYGYTF.

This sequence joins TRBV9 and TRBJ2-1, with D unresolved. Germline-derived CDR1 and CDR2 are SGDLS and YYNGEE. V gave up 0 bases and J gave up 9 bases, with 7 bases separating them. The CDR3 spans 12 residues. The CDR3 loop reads CASSVVSSEQFF. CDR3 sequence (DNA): TGTGCCAGCAGCGTAGTATCTTCTGAGCAGTTCTTC.

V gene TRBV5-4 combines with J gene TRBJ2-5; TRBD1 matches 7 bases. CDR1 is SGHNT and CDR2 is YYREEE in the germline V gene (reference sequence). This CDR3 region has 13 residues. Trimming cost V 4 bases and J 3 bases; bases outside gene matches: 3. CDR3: CASSPGTEETQYF. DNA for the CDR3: TGTGCCAGCAGCCCCGGGACAGAAGAGACCCAGTACTTC.

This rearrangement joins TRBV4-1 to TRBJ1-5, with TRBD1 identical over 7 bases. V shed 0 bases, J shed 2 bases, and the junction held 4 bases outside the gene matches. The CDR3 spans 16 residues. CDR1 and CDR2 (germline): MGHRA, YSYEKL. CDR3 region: CASSQDTQGGNQPQHF. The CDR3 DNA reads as TGCGCCAGCAGCCAAGATACTCAGGGGGGCAATCAGCCCCAGCATTTT.

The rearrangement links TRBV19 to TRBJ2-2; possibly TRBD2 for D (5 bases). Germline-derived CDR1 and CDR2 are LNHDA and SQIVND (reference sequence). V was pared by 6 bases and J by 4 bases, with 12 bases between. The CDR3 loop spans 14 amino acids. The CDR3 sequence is CASRPDYLTGELFF. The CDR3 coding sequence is TGTGCCAGTAGACCCGACTATCTCACCGGGGAGCTGTTTTTT.

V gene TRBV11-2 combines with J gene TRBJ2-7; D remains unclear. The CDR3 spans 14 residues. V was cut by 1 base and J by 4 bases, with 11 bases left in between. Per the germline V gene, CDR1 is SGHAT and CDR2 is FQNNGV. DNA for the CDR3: TGTGCCAGCAGCTTAGTCTCGTCTTCTTACGAGCAGTACTTC. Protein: CASSLVSSSYEQYF.

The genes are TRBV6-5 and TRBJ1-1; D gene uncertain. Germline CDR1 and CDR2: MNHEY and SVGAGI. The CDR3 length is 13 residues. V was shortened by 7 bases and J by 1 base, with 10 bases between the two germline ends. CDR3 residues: CASTRWENTEAFF. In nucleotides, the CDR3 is TGTGCCAGCACAAGATGGGAGAACACTGAAGCTTTCTTT.

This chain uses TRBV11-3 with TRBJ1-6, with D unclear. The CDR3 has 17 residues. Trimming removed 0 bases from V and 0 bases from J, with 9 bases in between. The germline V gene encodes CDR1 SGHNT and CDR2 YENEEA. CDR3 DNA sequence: TGTGCCAGCAGCTTAGACGCAGGCGACTCCTATAATTCACCCCTCCACTTT. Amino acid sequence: CASSLDAGDSYNSPLHF.

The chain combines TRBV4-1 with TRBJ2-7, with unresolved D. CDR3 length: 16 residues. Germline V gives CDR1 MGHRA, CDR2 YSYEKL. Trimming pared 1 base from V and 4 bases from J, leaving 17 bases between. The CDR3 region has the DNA TGCGCCAGCAGCCAAGTACCCGGGTTTAGAGAGTACGAGCAGTACTTC. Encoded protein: CASSQVPGFREYEQYF.

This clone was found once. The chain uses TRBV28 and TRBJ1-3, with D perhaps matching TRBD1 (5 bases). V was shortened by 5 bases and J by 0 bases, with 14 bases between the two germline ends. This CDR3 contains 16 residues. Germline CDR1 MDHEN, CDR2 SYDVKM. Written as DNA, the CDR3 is TGTGCCAGCAGTCCCGCCGCGCAGGGCTCTGGAAACACCATATATTTT. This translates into CASSPAAQGSGNTIYF.

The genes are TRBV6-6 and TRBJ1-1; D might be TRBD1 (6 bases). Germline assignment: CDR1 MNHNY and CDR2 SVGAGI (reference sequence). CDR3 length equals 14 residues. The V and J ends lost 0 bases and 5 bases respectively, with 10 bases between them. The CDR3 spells CASSYSGQGTEAFF. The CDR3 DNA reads TGTGCCAGCAGTTACTCGGGGCAGGGGACTGAAGCTTTCTTT.

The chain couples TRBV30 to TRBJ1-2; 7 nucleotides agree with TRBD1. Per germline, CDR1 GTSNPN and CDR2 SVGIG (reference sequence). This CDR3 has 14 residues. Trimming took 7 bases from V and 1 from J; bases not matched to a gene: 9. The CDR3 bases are TGTGCCTACCTAAGCCAGGGGGGTAACTATGGCTACACCTTC. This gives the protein CAYLSQGGNYGYTF.

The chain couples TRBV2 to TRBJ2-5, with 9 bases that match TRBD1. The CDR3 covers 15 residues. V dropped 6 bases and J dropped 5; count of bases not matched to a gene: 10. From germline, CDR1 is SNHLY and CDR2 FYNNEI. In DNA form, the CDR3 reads TGTGCCAGCAGAGTTCCGGGACAGGGAGGGGAGACCCAGTACTTC. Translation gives CASRVPGQGGETQYF.

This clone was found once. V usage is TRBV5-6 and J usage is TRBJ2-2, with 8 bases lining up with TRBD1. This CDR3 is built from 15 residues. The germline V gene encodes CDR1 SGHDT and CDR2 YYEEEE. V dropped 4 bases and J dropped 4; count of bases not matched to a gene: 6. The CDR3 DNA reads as TGTGCCAGCAGCGCCCGACAGGGGATCACCGGGGAGCTGTTTTTT. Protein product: CASSARQGITGELFF.

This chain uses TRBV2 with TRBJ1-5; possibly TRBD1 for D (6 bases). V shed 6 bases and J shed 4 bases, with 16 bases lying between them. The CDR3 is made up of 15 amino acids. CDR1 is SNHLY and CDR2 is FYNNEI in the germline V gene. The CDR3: CASRTGRQANQPQHF. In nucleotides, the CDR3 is TGTGCCAGCAGGACCGGCCGACAGGCGAATCAGCCCCAGCATTTT.